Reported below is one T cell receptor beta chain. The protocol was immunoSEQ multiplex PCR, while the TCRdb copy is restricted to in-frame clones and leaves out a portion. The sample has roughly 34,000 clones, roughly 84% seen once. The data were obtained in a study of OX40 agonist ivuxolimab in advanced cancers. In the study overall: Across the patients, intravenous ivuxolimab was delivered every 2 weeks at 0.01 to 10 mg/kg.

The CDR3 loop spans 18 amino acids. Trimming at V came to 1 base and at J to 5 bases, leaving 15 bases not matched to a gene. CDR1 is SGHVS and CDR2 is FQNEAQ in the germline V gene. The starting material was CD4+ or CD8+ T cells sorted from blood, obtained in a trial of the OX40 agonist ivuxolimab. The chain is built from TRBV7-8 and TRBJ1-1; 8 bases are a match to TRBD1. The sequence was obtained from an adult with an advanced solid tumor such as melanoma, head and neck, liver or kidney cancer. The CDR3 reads CASSLGQGLAQIWTEAFF. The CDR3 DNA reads TGTGCCAGCAGCTTAGGACAGGGGCTAGCGCAAATTTGGACTGAAGCTTTCTTT.